The 11 T cell receptor beta chains below all came from one sample that was sequenced in a study of T-cell memory formation after mild COVID-19. A single record per CDR3 protein comes from TCRdb applying MiXCR to the 5' RACE reads. Altogether tens of thousands of distinct CDR3 sequences are present, about 7.3% being singletons, with the ten largest covering approximately 1.5%. Sequencing was performed on PBMCs or a T cell subset sorted from them (not recorded which). These receptors came from a young man who had mild COVID-19 (a few samples of this study predate the infection). Cell type and time point are not known.

Ten or more counts support this clonotype. The chain combines TRBV7-7 with TRBJ2-5, with D possibly being TRBD2 (6 bases). This CDR3 contains 15 residues. V dropped 1 base and J dropped 5 bases, with 14 bases sitting between them. From germline, CDR1 is SSHAT and CDR2 FNYEAQ (reference sequence). As DNA, the CDR3 is TGTGCCAGCAGCTTAGTTGGTAGCGGTGCGGAGACCCAGTACTTC. Translated: CASSLVGSGAETQYF.

This clonotype was seen more than once but under ten times. The chain carries TRBV6-5 and TRBJ2-3; either TRBD1 or TRBD2 may supply D (5 bases each). Germline CDR1 MNHEY, CDR2 SVGAGI. This CDR3 comprises 15 residues. V was trimmed by 8 bases and J by 4 bases, leaving 19 bases between them. Here the CDR3 DNA reads TGTGCCAGCGGGAATTCCGGGGCCCGGGCAGATACGCAGTATTTT. Residues: CASGNSGARADTQYF.

This clonotype was counted a few times. The chain joins TRBV6-2 or TRBV6-3 to TRBJ1-2; unclear D gene. The CDR3 consists of 15 residues. Trimming left V 1 base short and J 8 bases short, with 17 bases between. The germline V gene encodes CDR1 MNHEY and CDR2 SVGEGT. The CDR3 DNA reads as TGTGCCAGCAGTTACTTTAAGGACGGAGCTCGGGGCTACACCTTC. It encodes CASSYFKDGARGYTF.

This clonotype was seen repeatedly, ten times or more. The chain employs TRBV5-1 and TRBJ2-3, with a weak D call TRBD2 (6 bases). The CDR3 is made up of 13 amino acids. Between the trimmed V and J ends, which lost 4 bases and 2 bases, there was a span of 8 bases. Germline lookup yields CDR1 SGHRS and CDR2 YFSETQ. The CDR3 nucleotides read TGCGCCAGCAGCGCGGGGCCCACAGATACGCAGTATTTT. This codes for CASSAGPTDTQYF.

This clonotype was recorded a few times. The chain recombines TRBV27 with TRBJ2-7, with 7 bases identical to TRBD2. The CDR3 consists of 13 residues. Germline values: CDR1 MNHEY, CDR2 SMNVEV (reference sequence). The trim removed 5 bases at V and 6 bases at J, leaving 7 bases unmatched. The CDR3 coding sequence is TGTGCCAGCAGTAAGGGAGGGCAGTCCGAGCAGTACTTC. This codes for CASSKGGQSEQYF.

At least ten counts were recorded for this clonotype. The chain has TRBV5-1 and TRBJ2-5; D tentatively fits TRBD1 or TRBD2 (5 bases each). This CDR3 is built from 15 residues. Germline values: CDR1 SGHRS, CDR2 YFSETQ. V was shortened by 2 bases and J by 5 bases, with 16 bases between the two germline ends. CDR3 coding DNA: TGCGCCAGCAGCTTAGCAGGGTCCCGGGACGAGACCCAGTACTTC. It yields the protein CASSLAGSRDETQYF.

This sequence joins TRBV12-3 or TRBV12-4 and TRBJ2-7; TRBD1 matches at 7 bases. Losses at the gene ends were 6 bases for V and 6 bases for J; bases not matched to a gene: 11. The CDR3 is 14 amino acids. CDR3 in amino acids: CASSRTGSLAEQYF. The CDR3 DNA reads as TGTGCCAGCAGCAGGACAGGTAGCCTAGCCGAGCAGTACTTC.

This chain uses TRBV20-1 with TRBJ1-5, with TRBD1 as a possible D gene (5 bases). CDR1 and CDR2 (germline): DFQATT, SNEGSKA (reference sequence). V lost 2 bases to trimming and J lost 0 bases, with 17 bases between them. CDR3 length equals 17 residues. CDR3 in amino acids: CSARSPTGEDSNQPQHF. CDR3 sequence (DNA): TGCAGTGCTAGAAGCCCTACAGGAGAGGATAGCAATCAGCCCCAGCATTTT.

The gene calls are TRBV12-3 or TRBV12-4 and TRBJ2-1, with D unresolved. The CDR3 runs 12 residues. Trimming cost V 6 bases and J 9 bases, with 12 bases left between them. The DNA for the CDR3 is TGTGCCAGCAGCCCGAACACCGTTGAGCAGTTCTTC. Encoded protein: CASSPNTVEQFF.

This clonotype was observed a handful of times. V gene TRBV7-9 combines with J gene TRBJ1-1, with TRBD1 as a possible D gene (5 bases). Deletions cut 5 bases from V and 4 bases from J, with 11 bases between. This CDR3 has 13 residues. The germline V gene encodes CDR1 SEHNR and CDR2 FQNEAQ (reference sequence). As DNA, the CDR3 is TGTGCCAGCAGCGGGACCCCCGGCACTGAAGCTTTCTTT. The encoded protein is CASSGTPGTEAFF.

The chain carries TRBV5-5 and TRBJ2-3, with 9 bases matching TRBD1. V dropped 1 base and J dropped 4; count of bases not matched to a gene: 1. This CDR3 has 14 amino acids. CDR1 is SGHKS and CDR2 is YYEKEE in the germline V gene (reference sequence). The CDR3 reads CASSLTGGADTQYF. The CDR3, as DNA: TGTGCCAGCAGCTTGACAGGGGGCGCAGATACGCAGTATTTT.